The 6 T cell receptor beta chains presented below share a single source sample, sequenced in a study of siplizumab effects on memory and regulatory T cells. Clones were read by immunoSEQ multiplex PCR, and TCRdb kept only the in-frame ones, dropping some. The sample holds 70,000 or so clones, under 95% seen once. Source material: CD8+ T cells sorted from blood. The receptors here all came from a human donor in good health.

The chain links TRBV9 to TRBJ2-1; D is undetermined. V was cut by 3 bases and J by 8 bases, with 15 bases left in between. This CDR3 has 14 amino acids. CDR1 SGDLS and CDR2 YYNGEE come from the germline V gene. The CDR3 coding sequence is TGTGCCAGCAGCGAAAAGGGCCTCTTCGATGAGCAGTTCTTC. Translated, it gives CASSEKGLFDEQFF.

The chain joins TRBV7-9 to TRBJ2-7, with unresolved D. This CDR3 region has 14 residues. The V gene lost 0 bases and the J gene lost 2 bases, with 8 bases spanning the gap. The germline V gene encodes CDR1 SEHNR and CDR2 FQNEAQ (reference sequence). The CDR3 reads CASSLADTAYEQYF. The DNA for the CDR3 is TGTGCCAGCAGCTTAGCAGATACTGCCTACGAGCAGTACTTC.

This clone was seen just once. The chain has TRBV5-1 and TRBJ1-1, with D tentatively TRBD1 (5 bases). V was clipped by 0 bases and J by 3 bases, with 9 bases between them. This CDR3 has 14 residues. CDR1 SGHRS and CDR2 YFSETQ come from the germline V gene. CDR3 in amino acids: CASSLEGPDTEAFF. CDR3 sequence (DNA): TGCGCCAGCAGCTTGGAGGGACCGGACACTGAAGCTTTCTTT.

The chain employs TRBV27 and TRBJ2-7; D is possibly TRBD2 (5 bases). The CDR3 is 13 amino acids. The germline V and J ends were trimmed by 4 bases and 2 bases, with 9 bases remaining between them. The germline gives CDR1 MNHEY, CDR2 SMNVEV (reference sequence). The CDR3 sequence is CASSYTRAYEQYF. CDR3 bases: TGTGCCAGCAGTTATACTAGAGCCTACGAGCAGTACTTC.

The chain employs TRBV25-1 and TRBJ1-1; D is ambiguous. The CDR3 totals 12 residues. Trimming took 3 bases from V and 6 from J, leaving 8 bases between them. Germline CDR1 reads MGHDK; CDR2 reads SYGVNS. Written as DNA, the CDR3 is TGTGCCAGCAGTGACCTTTCGTCTGAAGCTTTCTTT. This encodes CASSDLSSEAFF.

The sample holds one count of this clone. The chain is built from TRBV7-9 and TRBJ2-2; 8 bases match TRBD2. The V segment lost 10 bases and the J segment 6 bases; nucleotides outside the gene matches: 7. This CDR3 contains 13 residues. Germline V gene data show CDR1 as SEHNR and CDR2 as FQNEAQ (reference sequence). In DNA, the CDR3 is TGTGCCACCGCGGGACTAGTCGCCGGGGAGCTGTTTTTT. Protein product: CATAGLVAGELFF.